One and the same sample provided the 30 T cell receptor beta chains below, sequenced in a study of blood T cell repertoires in COVID-19. The table came from immunoSEQ multiplex PCR; TCRdb's copy has only in-frame clones and leaves some out. Here the sample spans 70,000 to 80,000 clones, around 91% being singletons. Sequencing was done on a sample of peripheral blood. The receptors stem from a human donor in a cohort sampled during active COVID-19.

The rearrangement links TRBV30 to TRBJ1-4; a weak D match, TRBD1 (5 bases). The germline V gene encodes CDR1 GTSNPN and CDR2 SVGIG (reference sequence). The CDR3 length is 13 residues. V lost 3 bases, J lost 7 bases, and 12 bases lay in between. CDR3: CAWSGQGGEKLFF. Here the CDR3 DNA reads TGTGCCTGGAGCGGGCAGGGAGGTGAAAAACTGTTTTTT. Based on the CDR3 plus reference TRBV30 and TRBJ1-4, the full variable domain is SQTIHQWPATLVQPVGSPLSLECTVEGTSNPNLYWYRQAAGRGLQLLFYSVGIGQISSEVPQNLSASRPQDRQFILSSKKLLLSDSGFYLCAWSGQGGEKLFFGSGTQLSVL.

This clone appeared a single time. The rearrangement joins TRBV12-3 or TRBV12-4 to TRBJ1-6, with D uncertain. This CDR3 is built from 12 residues. The V gene lost 4 bases and the J gene lost 6 bases, with 4 bases spanning the gap. CDR3 DNA sequence: TGTGCCAGCAGTTCATTTAATTCACCCCTCCACTTT. Its translation: CASSSFNSPLHF.

This clone was seen more than once but under ten times. The chain has TRBV11-2 and TRBJ2-7, with D possibly matching TRBD1 (5 bases). Germline V gene sequence: CDR1 SGHAT, CDR2 FQNNGV. V lost 2 bases, J lost 1 base, and 12 bases lay in between. CDR3 size: 15 residues. CDR3 coding DNA: TGTGCCAGCAGCTTAAATCGTGGGGCGTCCTACGAGCAGTACTTC. It codes for CASSLNRGASYEQYF.

V and J are TRBV11-2 and TRBJ2-2, with 10 nucleotides matching TRBD1. V dropped 5 bases and J dropped 3; count of bases not matched to a gene: 12. Per the germline V gene, CDR1 is SGHAT and CDR2 is FQNNGV. CDR3 length: 18 amino acids. CDR3 region: CASSASWGGTGDTGELFF. CDR3 DNA sequence: TGTGCCAGCAGCGCTAGTTGGGGTGGGACAGGGGACACCGGGGAGCTGTTTTTT.

The gene calls are TRBV7-2 and TRBJ2-7; 12 bases agree with TRBD2. Germline assignment: CDR1 SGHTA and CDR2 FQGNSA. This CDR3 spans 17 amino acids. With V trimmed by 4 bases and J by 3 bases, 10 bases remained unmatched. The DNA of the CDR3 is TGTGCCAGCAGCTCAACACTAGCGGGGGGCCGTGGCTACGAGCAGTACTTC. Amino acid sequence: CASSSTLAGGRGYEQYF. Using reference TRBV7-2 and TRBJ2-7 for the parts outside the CDR3, the full variable domain is GAGVSQSPSNKVTEKGKDVELRCDPISGHTALYWYRQSLGQGLEFLIYFQGNSAPDKSGLPSDRFSAERTGGSVSTLTIQRTQQEDSAVYLCASSSTLAGGRGYEQYFGPGTRLTVT.

The chain combines TRBV27 with TRBJ2-5, with D possibly matching TRBD1 (6 bases). The CDR3 extends over 15 amino acids. Germline V gene lookup returns CDR1 MNHEY and CDR2 SMNVEV (reference sequence). The V gene lost 4 bases and the J gene lost 1 base, with 13 bases spanning the gap. CDR3 DNA: TGTGCCAGCAGTTCAGGACAGCCATCCCAAGAGACCCAGTACTTC. It encodes CASSSGQPSQETQYF.

The chain carries TRBV6-5 and TRBJ2-7, with D possibly being TRBD1 (6 bases). CDR1 and CDR2 (germline): MNHEY, SVGAGI. The CDR3 sequence is 13 residues long. V dropped 5 bases and J dropped 7 bases, with 15 bases sitting between them. The CDR3: CASSRDTPLEQYF. For the CDR3, the DNA is TGTGCCAGCAGTCGGGACACACCGTTAGAGCAGTACTTC.

The chain couples TRBV10-1 to TRBJ1-5; 10 bases agree with TRBD1. The CDR3 has 19 residues. CDR1 WNHNN and CDR2 SYGVQD come from the germline V gene (reference sequence). Trimming cost V 7 bases and J 4 bases; bases outside gene matches: 19. In nucleotides, the CDR3 is TGCGCCAGCACCCCCGGACAGGGGGAATCTCGAAGTAGAAATCAGCCCCAGCATTTT. This encodes CASTPGQGESRSRNQPQHF.

The rearrangement joins TRBV4-3 to TRBJ2-1; 9 bases agree with TRBD2. The CDR3 has 15 residues. J lost 10 bases, V lost 0 bases, and 7 bases had no gene match. Germline V gene data show CDR1 as LGHNA and CDR2 as YSLEER. This CDR3 is CASSQDSGTSREQFF. In DNA form, the CDR3 reads TGCGCCAGCAGCCAAGATTCCGGGACTAGCAGGGAGCAGTTCTTC.

The chain carries TRBV3-1 (or the pseudogene TRBV3-2) and TRBJ1-1; weak D call: TRBD1 (6 bases). V shed 3 bases and J shed 4 bases, with 9 bases lying between them. The CDR3 totals 13 residues. Germline V lookup: CDR1 LGHDT, CDR2 YNNKEL (reference sequence). This chain's CDR3 is CASSQFRGTEAFF. Here the CDR3 DNA reads TGTGCCAGCAGCCAGTTCAGGGGCACTGAAGCTTTCTTT.

The rearrangement joins TRBV19 to TRBJ1-4; D possibly corresponds to TRBD1 (6 bases). Germline V gene lookup returns CDR1 LNHDA and CDR2 SQIVND (reference sequence). The CDR3 has 16 amino acids. Trimming removed 0 bases at V and 7 bases at J, with 15 bases between. This CDR3 is CASSIDTGTLSEKLFF. CDR3 nucleotides: TGTGCCAGTAGTATAGACACCGGGACACTGAGTGAAAAACTGTTTTTT.

This clone was found a few times. V gene TRBV12-3 or TRBV12-4 combines with J gene TRBJ2-7, with 7 bases fitting TRBD1. This CDR3 spans 13 amino acids. Trimming took 7 bases from V and 6 from J; bases not matched to a gene: 9. Here the CDR3 reads CASKRQGIGEQYF. For the CDR3, the DNA is TGTGCCAGCAAGAGACAGGGAATCGGCGAGCAGTACTTC.

The V gene is TRBV30, the J gene TRBJ1-5; perhaps TRBD1 as D (6 bases). The length of the CDR3 is 13 residues. Trimming removed 2 bases from V and 6 bases from J, with 11 bases in between. Per germline, CDR1 GTSNPN and CDR2 SVGIG (reference sequence). The CDR3 sequence is CAWSRQGPQPQHF. CDR3 DNA: TGTGCCTGGAGTCGCCAGGGGCCTCAGCCCCAGCATTTT.

The J gene is TRBJ1-3, the V gene TRBV6-5; D gene uncertain. V lost 8 bases to trimming and J lost 0 bases, with 8 bases between them. This CDR3 contains 13 residues. Germline loops: CDR1 MNHEY, CDR2 SVGAGI. The CDR3 loop is CASLQFSGNTIYF. Written as DNA, the CDR3 is TGTGCCAGCTTACAGTTCTCTGGAAACACCATATATTTT.

V gene TRBV9 combines with J gene TRBJ1-1; the D gene is possibly TRBD1 (6 bases). Trimming removed 2 bases at V and 4 bases at J, with 12 bases between. Germline V gene data show CDR1 as SGDLS and CDR2 as YYNGEE. The CDR3 runs to 14 residues. The CDR3 protein is CASSVHRQATEAFF. The DNA of the CDR3 is TGTGCCAGCAGCGTGCATAGACAGGCCACTGAAGCTTTCTTT.

The V call is TRBV11-2, the J call TRBJ2-3; the D gene is possibly TRBD2 (6 bases). The V and J ends lost 4 bases and 1 base respectively, with 12 bases between them. The CDR3 is made up of 15 amino acids. Looked up from germline, CDR1 is SGHAT and CDR2 is FQNNGV. CDR3 in DNA: TGTGCCAGCAGCTCCATCGGGGGAGGCACAGATACGCAGTATTTT. Amino acid sequence: CASSSIGGGTDTQYF.

This chain links TRBV6-2 or TRBV6-3 with TRBJ1-1; no definite D call. The germline CDR1 and CDR2 sequences are MNHEY and SVGEGT. The V end was cut by 5 bases, the J end by 1 base, with 17 bases between. This CDR3 is 16 amino acids long. CDR3 DNA sequence: TGTGCCAGCAGTGATTCCGGTCGCACGAGGAACACTGAAGCTTTCTTT. It encodes CASSDSGRTRNTEAFF.

This clone was recorded once. The V and J genes are TRBV7-9 and TRBJ1-1; 9 nucleotides agree with TRBD1. Per germline, CDR1 SEHNR and CDR2 FQNEAQ (reference sequence). The CDR3 has 15 residues. J lost 1 base, V lost 5 bases, and 5 bases had no gene match. The chain's CDR3 is CASSRSGQGNTEAFF. In DNA, the CDR3 is TGTGCCAGCAGCCGGTCGGGACAGGGGAACACTGAAGCTTTCTTT.

V gene TRBV6-5 combines with J gene TRBJ1-6; 11 bases agree with TRBD1. This CDR3 has 14 residues. The ends lost 7 bases at V and 8 bases at J; junction bases unmatched: 4. Germline assignment: CDR1 MNHEY and CDR2 SVGAGI. The CDR3 loop reads CASNWDRGDSPLHF. CDR3 DNA: TGTGCCAGCAACTGGGACAGGGGGGATTCACCCCTCCACTTT.

V is TRBV6-5 and J is TRBJ2-2; no reliable D call. The CDR3 is 12 residues long. V was cut by 7 bases and J by 7 bases, with 10 bases left in between. CDR1 and CDR2 (germline): MNHEY, SVGAGI. CDR3 DNA: TGTGCCAGCACCCCTCGGTACGGGGAGCTGTTTTTT. Encoded protein: CASTPRYGELFF.

CDR3 sequence reads: CASSPNQPGLAGETQYF. CDR3 nucleotides: TGTGCCAGCAGCCCCAACCAACCTGGACTAGCTGGTGAGACCCAGTACTTC. The chain carries TRBV5-8 and TRBJ2-5, with TRBD2 matching 8 bases. The CDR3 sequence is 17 residues long. Trimming cost V 4 bases and J 5 bases; bases outside gene matches: 16. Germline V lookup: CDR1 SGHTS, CDR2 YDEGEE.

The chain carries TRBV7-6 and TRBJ1-5; D call uncertain. Germline V lookup: CDR1 SGHVS, CDR2 FNYEAQ. Trimming stripped 0 bases from V and 7 bases from J, with 13 bases between. The CDR3 consists of 15 residues. CDR3 DNA sequence: TGTGCCAGCAGCTTAGCCACAGAGACCAACCAGCCCCAGCATTTT. This translates into CASSLATETNQPQHF. Full variable domain (remainder filled in from reference TRBV7-6 and TRBJ1-5): GAGVSQSPRYKVTKRGQDVALRCDPISGHVSLYWYRQALGQGPEFLTYFNYEAQQDKSGLPNDRFSAERPEGSISTLTIQRTEQRDSAMYRCASSLATETNQPQHFGDGTRLSIL.

The chain recombines TRBV15 with TRBJ2-5; TRBD2 matches 9 bases. Germline lookup yields CDR1 LNHNV and CDR2 YYDKDF (reference sequence). V gave up 1 base and J gave up 5 bases; unmatched junction bases: 2. The CDR3 spans 14 residues. This CDR3 is CATSRAAGGETQYF. The CDR3, as DNA: TGTGCCACCAGCAGAGCGGCGGGGGGGGAGACCCAGTACTTC. Full variable domain (outside the CDR3, taken from reference TRBV15 and TRBJ2-5): DAMVIQNPRYQVTQFGKPVTLSCSQTLNHNVMYWYQQKSSQAPKLLFHYYDKDFNNEADTPDNFQSRRPNTSFCFLDIRSPGLGDTAMYLCATSRAAGGETQYFGPGTRLLVL.

J is TRBJ2-7 and V is TRBV2, with a possible D match to TRBD2 (6 bases). The CDR3 is 14 amino acids. Trimming removed 6 bases from V and 6 bases from J, with 18 bases in between. Per germline, CDR1 SNHLY and CDR2 FYNNEI. In DNA, the CDR3 is TGTGCCAGCAGGAGGACTCTGGCGGGGATCGAGCAGTACTTC. It specifies CASRRTLAGIEQYF.

The chain joins TRBV2 to TRBJ1-1; D perhaps matches TRBD1 (5 bases). Trimming left V 8 bases short and J 1 base short, with 14 bases between. The CDR3 is 14 residues long. Germline V gives CDR1 SNHLY, CDR2 FYNNEI. This CDR3 reads CASQGQGGNTEAFF. The CDR3 nucleotides read TGTGCCAGCCAGGGTCAGGGAGGGAACACTGAAGCTTTCTTT. The variable domain in full, completed from reference TRBV2 and TRBJ1-1, reads EPEVTQTPSHQVTQMGQEVILRCVPISNHLYFYWYRQILGQKVEFLVSFYNNEISEKSEIFDDQFSVERPDGSNFTLKIRSTKLEDSAMYFCASQGQGGNTEAFFGQGTRLTVV.

The chain employs TRBV27 and TRBJ1-5; D may be TRBD1 (6 bases). Germline CDR1 and CDR2: MNHEY and SMNVEV (reference sequence). V lost 5 bases to trimming and J lost 2 bases, with 13 bases between them. This CDR3 is 15 amino acids long. The CDR3 reads CASSLGGWGNQPQHF. CDR3 sequence (DNA): TGTGCCAGCAGTCTAGGGGGATGGGGCAATCAGCCCCAGCATTTT.

This chain uses TRBV19 with TRBJ1-2; no reliable D call. The germline gives CDR1 LNHDA, CDR2 SQIVND (reference sequence). CDR3 size: 14 residues. The ends were cut back, 7 bases at V and 4 bases at J, with 16 bases in the middle. As DNA, the CDR3 is TGTGCCAGTACCCCCGCGGAGCGAGGCTATGGCTACACCTTC. The encoded protein is CASTPAERGYGYTF.

This clone was seen just once. CDR3 bases: TGTGCCAGCAGCCCTCGTGGCGGGGACCCCTACAATGAGCAGTTCTTC. Translation: CASSPRGGDPYNEQFF. This rearrangement joins TRBV7-2 to TRBJ2-1; tentative D call: TRBD2 (6 bases). CDR3 length: 16 amino acids. Germline V gene sequence: CDR1 SGHTA, CDR2 FQGNSA. Trimming removed 5 bases at V and 2 bases at J, with 16 bases between.

The chain employs TRBV19 and TRBJ1-2, with 9 bases lining up with TRBD1. The length of the CDR3 is 12 residues. Germline V gives CDR1 LNHDA, CDR2 SQIVND (reference sequence). With 7 bases clipped from V and 4 bases from J, the junction kept 1 base outside the gene matches. CDR3 region: CASKGQGYGYTF. The DNA for the CDR3 is TGTGCCAGTAAGGGACAGGGCTATGGCTACACCTTC.

In this sample, this clone turned up once. J is TRBJ2-2 and V is TRBV2; perhaps TRBD1 as D (6 bases). The V and J ends lost 8 bases and 0 bases respectively, with 10 bases between them. The CDR3 is made up of 14 amino acids. Germline V gives CDR1 SNHLY, CDR2 FYNNEI. CDR3 sequence reads: CASGQGPNTGELFF. The DNA for the CDR3 is TGTGCCAGCGGGCAGGGGCCGAACACCGGGGAGCTGTTTTTT.